One sample yielded the 30 T cell receptor beta chains listed below, sequenced in a study of blood T cells in healthy people across ages. Then a second PCR, running roughly 7 to 12 cycles, was carried out with a sample-barcoded 5' primer and a J-beta primer mix. From the 5' RACE reads, TCRdb called clonotypes with MiXCR, one entry per CDR3 protein. The sample contains around 850,000 distinct CDR3 sequences, 36% of which appear only once. The specimen sequenced was blood. These receptor sequences come from a man younger than 35 in good health.

This chain joins TRBV4-1 and TRBJ2-1; TRBD1 aligns across 8 bases. This CDR3 region has 16 residues. The V and J ends lost 1 base and 9 bases, in that order; junction bases with no gene match: 11. Germline CDR1 MGHRA, CDR2 YSYEKL. The CDR3 is CASSQVPGQVTGEQFF. In DNA, the CDR3 is TGCGCCAGCAGCCAAGTTCCGGGACAGGTGACGGGTGAGCAGTTCTTC.

The chain employs TRBV7-2 and TRBJ2-3; 11 bases align to TRBD2. V lost 5 bases to trimming and J lost 5 bases; unmatched junction nucleotides: 6. The germline CDR1 and CDR2 sequences are SGHTA and FQGNSA. The CDR3 is made up of 15 amino acids. This chain's CDR3 is CASSASGRRVDTQYF. CDR3 DNA sequence: TGTGCCAGCAGCGCTAGCGGGAGGCGCGTAGATACGCAGTATTTT.

This clonotype was counted only a few times. The DNA for the CDR3 is TGTGCCAGCAGCCACTACCGGGACGGGGATGAAGCTTTCTTT. Its protein product is CASSHYRDGDEAFF. This chain joins TRBV4-2 and TRBJ1-1; D may be TRBD1 (5 bases). V was trimmed by 3 bases and J by 7 bases, leaving 15 bases between them. CDR1 and CDR2 (germline): LGHNA, YNFKEQ. This CDR3 is built from 14 residues.

This chain links TRBV20-1 with TRBJ2-7; no definite D call. Germline values: CDR1 DFQATT, CDR2 SNEGSKA (reference sequence). Trimming left V 5 bases short and J 0 bases short, with 14 bases between. The CDR3 runs 14 residues. DNA for the CDR3: TGCAGTGCTCCCCCGACGGCGAGCTCCTACGAGCAGTACTTC. This codes for CSAPPTASSYEQYF.

This chain uses TRBV20-1 with TRBJ2-2; D not certain. The CDR3 is 13 amino acids. Per the germline V gene, CDR1 is DFQATT and CDR2 is SNEGSKA (reference sequence). V shed 0 bases and J shed 3 bases, with 5 bases lying between them. CDR3 DNA sequence: TGCAGTGCTAGAGATCACCACACCGGGGAGCTGTTTTTT. Translating gives CSARDHHTGELFF.

The DNA of the CDR3 is TGTGCCAGCAGCGTAGTAGGGGACGGCCTCACAGATACGCAGTATTTT. It codes for CASSVVGDGLTDTQYF. The genes are TRBV9 and TRBJ2-3; D could derive from TRBD1 or TRBD2 (5 bases each). The CDR3 consists of 16 residues. The germline V and J ends were trimmed by 0 bases and 2 bases, with 13 bases remaining between them. Germline V gene lookup returns CDR1 SGDLS and CDR2 YYNGEE.

The CDR3 is CSARGYNEKLFF. The CDR3 coding sequence is TGCAGTGCTAGGGGTTATAATGAAAAACTGTTTTTT. V gene TRBV20-1 combines with J gene TRBJ1-4; D gene unclear. The CDR3 loop spans 12 amino acids. V lost 3 bases to trimming and J lost 4 bases, with 6 bases between them. Germline V gene lookup returns CDR1 DFQATT and CDR2 SNEGSKA (reference sequence).

The CDR3 region is CSARDLRTGIYEQFF. The DNA for the CDR3 is TGCAGTGCTAGAGACCTCAGGACAGGGATCTACGAGCAGTTCTTC. The chain couples TRBV20-1 to TRBJ2-1, with 8 bases matching TRBD1. CDR1 and CDR2 (germline): DFQATT, SNEGSKA (reference sequence). The trim removed 0 bases at V and 10 bases at J, leaving 11 bases unmatched. The CDR3 is 15 residues long.

This clonotype has more than one count but fewer than ten. The chain uses TRBV5-6 and TRBJ1-5; D is unresolved. The germline gives CDR1 SGHDT, CDR2 YYEEEE. The CDR3 has 15 residues. Trimming removed 0 bases from V and 1 base from J, with 8 bases in between. CDR3: CASSLGAGSNQPQHF. CDR3 sequence (DNA): TGTGCCAGCAGCTTGGGGGCAGGAAGCAATCAGCCCCAGCATTTT.

Of note for this clonotype: Mismatch with germline at one junction end may stem from a read error. This rearrangement joins TRBV6-2 or TRBV6-3 to TRBJ1-6; D may be TRBD1 (5 bases). The V gene's germline CDR1 is MNHEY and CDR2 SVGEGT. The CDR3 totals 15 residues. The CDR3 loop reads CAGSYSRGSGSPLHF. The CDR3 nucleotides are TGTGCCGGCAGTTACTCGAGGGGCTCAGGATCACCCCTCCACTTT.

This sequence joins TRBV7-9 and TRBJ2-7; D ambiguous. Trimming took 5 bases from V and 2 from J, leaving 16 bases between them. Looked up from germline, CDR1 is SEHNR and CDR2 is FQNEAQ (reference sequence). The CDR3 has 15 residues. CDR3 nucleotide sequence: TGTGCCAGCAGCCCCCCAAAGGGTACCACCTACGAGCAGTACTTC. Translation: CASSPPKGTTYEQYF.

The chain recombines TRBV7-2 with TRBJ1-2; no definite D call. Trimming left V 4 bases short and J 2 bases short, with 8 bases between. CDR3 length equals 13 residues. Germline assignment: CDR1 SGHTA and CDR2 FQGNSA. The CDR3 nucleotides are TGTGCCAGCAGCTCTTTAGACAACTATGGCTACACCTTC. Translation: CASSSLDNYGYTF.

The V gene is TRBV7-2, the J gene TRBJ2-7; 8 nucleotides align to TRBD2. The J segment lost 7 bases and the V segment lost 4 bases, leaving 15 bases of the junction unmatched. This CDR3 spans 16 amino acids. Germline-derived CDR1 and CDR2 are SGHTA and FQGNSA. In DNA form, the CDR3 reads TGTGCCAGCAGCTGGGTTAGCGGGGAAGGCGACAATGAGCAGTACTTC. Its protein is CASSWVSGEGDNEQYF.

The rearrangement links TRBV7-2 to TRBJ2-7; D assignment may be TRBD1 or TRBD2 (6 bases each). Per germline, CDR1 SGHTA and CDR2 FQGNSA. Deletions cut 0 bases from V and 2 bases from J, with 17 bases between. This CDR3 comprises 17 residues. The DNA for the CDR3 is TGTGCCAGCAGCTTAGCCGGACTAACGGGGGCTACCTACGAGCAGTACTTC. This encodes CASSLAGLTGATYEQYF.

The chain links TRBV20-1 to TRBJ2-7, with TRBD2 matching 10 bases. The V gene's germline CDR1 is DFQATT and CDR2 SNEGSKA (reference sequence). Trimming took 6 bases from V and 7 from J; bases not matched to a gene: 15. The CDR3 extends over 15 amino acids. The CDR3 spells CSAEGLAVFYNEQYF. As DNA, the CDR3 is TGCAGTGCGGAAGGACTAGCGGTATTCTACAATGAGCAGTACTTC.

This chain links TRBV14 with TRBJ1-1, with a possible D match to TRBD1 (6 bases). The CDR3 loop spans 15 amino acids. The germline V gene has CDR1 SGHDN and CDR2 FVKESK. The germline V and J ends were trimmed by 8 bases and 1 base, with 17 bases remaining between them. The CDR3: CASEIEDSKNTEAFF. The DNA of the CDR3 is TGTGCCAGCGAGATAGAGGACAGCAAGAACACTGAAGCTTTCTTT.

This clonotype was counted a few times. The rearrangement links TRBV2 to TRBJ1-2; no clear D gene. This CDR3 region has 14 residues. Trimming left V 5 bases short and J 6 bases short, with 16 bases between. Germline CDR1 reads SNHLY; CDR2 reads FYNNEI. CDR3 region: CASSLTAGRDGYTF. The CDR3, as DNA: TGTGCCAGCAGTCTAACAGCGGGGAGGGATGGCTACACCTTC.

The V call is TRBV6-1, the J call TRBJ2-2; 9 bases fit TRBD2. Germline CDR1 and CDR2: MNHNS and SASEGT. The CDR3 is 14 amino acids. Trimming removed 7 bases from V and 7 bases from J; junction bases left unmatched: 7. The DNA of the CDR3 is TGTGCCAGCACCTTGGCGGGGGGGGTCGGGGAGCTGTTTTTT. This translates into CASTLAGGVGELFF.

This clonotype was detected ten times or more. J is TRBJ2-1 and V is TRBV20-1; no definite D call. Trimming pared 2 bases from V and 3 bases from J, leaving 5 bases between. Germline loops: CDR1 DFQATT, CDR2 SNEGSKA (reference sequence). The length of the CDR3 is 12 residues. CDR3 loop: CSARWLYNEQFF. CDR3 sequence (DNA): TGCAGTGCTAGATGGCTCTACAATGAGCAGTTCTTC.

This clonotype was counted only a few times. The rearrangement links TRBV11-2 to TRBJ1-2; possible D gene TRBD1, 5 bases. V was trimmed by 0 bases and J by 4 bases, leaving 9 bases between them. CDR3 length equals 14 residues. CDR1 is SGHAT, CDR2 FQNNGV, per germline. CDR3 in amino acids: CASSLDGGGYGYTF. The CDR3 coding sequence is TGTGCCAGCAGCTTAGACGGGGGAGGCTATGGCTACACCTTC.

In this sample, this clonotype turned up a few times. A read error is possible here, since a much larger clone lies one base away. As DNA, the CDR3 is TGTGCCAGCAGCTTAGATCGGGGGCCCACCAATGAGCAGTACTTC. Protein: CASSLDRGPTNEQYF. The rearrangement joins TRBV7-2 to TRBJ2-4, with D perhaps assigned TRBD1 or TRBD2 (6 bases each). Germline CDR1 reads SGHTA; CDR2 reads FQGNSA. Trimming shortened V by 1 base and J by 13 bases, and 20 bases separated the two germline ends. The CDR3 loop spans 15 amino acids.

The chain links TRBV5-1 to TRBJ2-1, with no clear D. Trimming removed 4 bases at V and 13 bases at J, with 24 bases between. The CDR3 totals 15 residues. Per germline, CDR1 SGHRS and CDR2 YFSETQ. CDR3 residues: CASSPPGGWQETQFF. The CDR3 DNA follows: TGCGCCAGCAGCCCGCCAGGCGGATGGCAAGAGACCCAGTTCTTC.

This clonotype has only a few counts. The junction differs from germline at one of its ends, possibly a read error. V usage is TRBV7-7 and J usage is TRBJ2-5; 9 bases fit TRBD2. Looked up from germline, CDR1 is SSHAT and CDR2 is FNYEAQ (reference sequence). This CDR3 spans 17 amino acids. The CDR3 nucleotides are TGTGCTAGCAGCTTAACATCTGGGGGACTAGCTCAAGAGACCCAGTACTTC. Translation gives CASSLTSGGLAQETQYF.

This clonotype was counted only a few times. CDR3 region: CASSVEQSTSEQYF. CDR3 DNA sequence: TGTGCCAGCAGTGTCGAGCAGAGCACTTCCGAGCAGTACTTC. The rearrangement uses TRBV12-3 or TRBV12-4 and TRBJ2-7; D is unclear. V lost 5 bases, J lost 6 bases, and 17 bases lay in between. The CDR3 is made up of 14 amino acids.

The rearrangement uses TRBV12-3 or TRBV12-4 and TRBJ2-3; the D gene could be TRBD1 or TRBD2 (5 bases each). V was cut by 6 bases and J by 4 bases, with 11 bases left in between. There are 13 residues in the CDR3. The CDR3 here is CASRRRGADTQYF. CDR3 sequence (DNA): TGTGCCAGCAGGAGACGAGGGGCAGATACGCAGTATTTT.

The chain links TRBV2 to TRBJ2-7; 8 bases fit TRBD1. The J call may be wrong; the DNA end is better matched by TRBJ2-5. CDR1 and CDR2 from the germline V gene are SNHLY and FYNNEI. The CDR3 loop spans 15 amino acids. The CDR3 loop reads CASKIQGVEGETQYF. The DNA of the CDR3 is TGTGCCAGCAAAATACAGGGGGTTGAAGGAGAGACCCAGTACTTC.

CDR3 coding DNA: TGTGCCAGCAGCTCCACAACCCGACTAGCGTCGGGGAATGAGCAGTTCTTC. Its translation: CASSSTTRLASGNEQFF. This chain connects TRBV7-8 to TRBJ2-1; 8 bases line up with TRBD2. V lost 4 bases, J lost 7 bases, and 15 bases stayed unmatched. This CDR3 is 17 amino acids long. Germline V gene lookup returns CDR1 SGHVS and CDR2 FQNEAQ.

The J gene is TRBJ2-5, the V gene TRBV7-2; D remains ambiguous. Trimming removed 5 bases from V and 2 bases from J, with 9 bases in between. The CDR3 spans 13 residues. Germline values: CDR1 SGHTA, CDR2 FQGNSA. CDR3 loop: CASSLLFQETQYF. CDR3 coding DNA: TGTGCCAGCAGCCTTCTCTTTCAAGAGACCCAGTACTTC.

This clonotype was detected ten times or more. The rearrangement joins TRBV5-1 to TRBJ2-3; D may be TRBD1 or TRBD2 (5 bases each). V lost 5 bases to trimming and J lost 2 bases, with 18 bases between them. The germline CDR1 and CDR2 sequences are SGHRS and YFSETQ. This CDR3 spans 16 amino acids. This chain's CDR3 is CASRHSPGRFTDTQYF. CDR3 nucleotide sequence: TGCGCCAGCAGACATTCCCCGGGACGGTTCACAGATACGCAGTATTTT.

This clonotype occurred many times. The chain combines TRBV12-3 or TRBV12-4 with TRBJ2-3, with D maybe TRBD2 (5 bases). This CDR3 is 13 amino acids long. Trimming pared 6 bases from V and 5 bases from J, leaving 12 bases between. CDR3 in DNA: TGTGCCAGCAGACCAGAGGGCGGAGATACGCAGTATTTT. Protein: CASRPEGGDTQYF.